This T cell receptor beta chain was found in a study of CD8 T cells in ankylosing spondylitis. Study results and limitations: Some of the motif variants had earlier been found in reactive arthritis patients' fluid and blood.

The CDR3 totals 15 residues. V shed 0 bases and J shed 9 bases, with 18 bases lying between them. The germline CDR1 and CDR2 sequences are DFQATT and SNEGSKA (reference sequence). On this clonotype: Its antigen is not known.

A single record per CDR3 protein comes from TCRdb applying MiXCR to the 5' RACE reads. The sample has 250,000 to 350,000 distinct CDR3 sequences, around 20% seen once; the top ten hold approximately 3.7%. This clonotype originated in a female donor with ankylosing spondylitis or in good health (not recorded which). The chain recombines TRBV20-1 with TRBJ2-1, with D unclear. The sample consisted of blood, either unsorted or a sorted T cell fraction (not recorded which). CDR3 amino acids: CSARDPWLATIEQFF. The CDR3 nucleotides read TGCAGTGCTAGAGATCCCTGGCTGGCTACAATTGAGCAGTTCTTC.